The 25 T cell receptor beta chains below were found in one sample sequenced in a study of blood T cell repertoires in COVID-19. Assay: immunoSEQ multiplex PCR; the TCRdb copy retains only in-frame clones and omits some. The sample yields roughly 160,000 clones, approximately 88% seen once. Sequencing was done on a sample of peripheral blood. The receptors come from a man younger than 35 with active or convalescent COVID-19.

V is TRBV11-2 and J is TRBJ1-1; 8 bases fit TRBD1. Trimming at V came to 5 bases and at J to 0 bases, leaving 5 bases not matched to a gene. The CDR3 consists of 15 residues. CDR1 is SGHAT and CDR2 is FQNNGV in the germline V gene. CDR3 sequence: CASSAQGAMNTEAFF. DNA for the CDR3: TGTGCCAGCAGCGCGCAGGGGGCTATGAACACTGAAGCTTTCTTT.

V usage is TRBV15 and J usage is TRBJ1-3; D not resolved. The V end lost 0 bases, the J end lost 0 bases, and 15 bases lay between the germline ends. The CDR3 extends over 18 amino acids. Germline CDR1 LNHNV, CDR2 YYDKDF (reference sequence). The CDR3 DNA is TGTGCCACCAGCAGAGATATAAGAAAGAGGGACTCTGGAAACACCATATATTTT. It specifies CATSRDIRKRDSGNTIYF. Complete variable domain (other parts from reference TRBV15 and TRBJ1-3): DAMVIQNPRYQVTQFGKPVTLSCSQTLNHNVMYWYQQKSSQAPKLLFHYYDKDFNNEADTPDNFQSRRPNTSFCFLDIRSPGLGDTAMYLCATSRDIRKRDSGNTIYFGEGSWLTVV.

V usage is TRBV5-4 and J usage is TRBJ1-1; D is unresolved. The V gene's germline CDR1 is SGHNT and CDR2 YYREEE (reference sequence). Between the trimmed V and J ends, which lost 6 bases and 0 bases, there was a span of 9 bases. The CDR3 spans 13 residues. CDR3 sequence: CASTPGLNTEAFF. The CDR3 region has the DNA TGTGCCAGCACCCCGGGTCTGAACACTGAAGCTTTCTTT. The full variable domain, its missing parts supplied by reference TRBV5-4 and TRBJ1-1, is ETGVTQSPTHLIKTRGQQVTLRCSSQSGHNTVSWYQQALGQGPQFIFQYYREEENGRGNFPPRFSGLQFPNYSSELNVNALELDDSALYLCASTPGLNTEAFFGQGTRLTVV.

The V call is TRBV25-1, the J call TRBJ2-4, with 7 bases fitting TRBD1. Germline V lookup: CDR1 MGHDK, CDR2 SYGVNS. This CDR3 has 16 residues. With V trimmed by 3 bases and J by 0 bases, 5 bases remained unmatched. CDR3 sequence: CASSDRTGGAKNIQYF. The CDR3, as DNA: TGTGCCAGCAGTGACAGGACAGGTGGAGCCAAAAACATTCAGTACTTC. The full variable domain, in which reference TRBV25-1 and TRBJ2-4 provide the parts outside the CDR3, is EADIYQTPRYLVIGTGKKITLECSQTMGHDKMYWYQQDPGMELHLIHYSYGVNSTEKGDLSSESTVSRIRTEHFPLTLESARPSHTSQYLCASSDRTGGAKNIQYFGAGTRLSVL.

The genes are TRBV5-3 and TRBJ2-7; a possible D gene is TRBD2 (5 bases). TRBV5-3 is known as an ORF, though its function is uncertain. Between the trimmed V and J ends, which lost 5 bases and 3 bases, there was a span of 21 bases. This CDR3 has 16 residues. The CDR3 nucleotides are TGTGCCAGAAGTAAACCCAGAGAGGGCGAGGTCTACGAGCAGTACTTC. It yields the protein CARSKPREGEVYEQYF.

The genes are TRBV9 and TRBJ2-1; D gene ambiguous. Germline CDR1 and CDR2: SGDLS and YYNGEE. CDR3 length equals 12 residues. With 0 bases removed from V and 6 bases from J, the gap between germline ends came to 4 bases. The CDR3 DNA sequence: TGTGCCAGCAGCGTAGACTTCAATGAGCAGTTCTTC. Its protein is CASSVDFNEQFF.

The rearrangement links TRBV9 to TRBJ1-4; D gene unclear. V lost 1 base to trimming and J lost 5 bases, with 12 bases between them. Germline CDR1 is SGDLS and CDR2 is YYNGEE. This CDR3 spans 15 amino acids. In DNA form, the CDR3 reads TGTGCCAGCAGCGTACTCGCAAATCGGAATGAAAAACTGTTTTTT. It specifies CASSVLANRNEKLFF.

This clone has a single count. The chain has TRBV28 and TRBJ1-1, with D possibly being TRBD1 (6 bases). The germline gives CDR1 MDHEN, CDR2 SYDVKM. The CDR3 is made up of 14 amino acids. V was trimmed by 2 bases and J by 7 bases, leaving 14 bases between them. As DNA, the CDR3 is TGTGCCAGCAGTTTAGGGGGGGCTCGTATTGAAGCTTTCTTT. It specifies CASSLGGARIEAFF.

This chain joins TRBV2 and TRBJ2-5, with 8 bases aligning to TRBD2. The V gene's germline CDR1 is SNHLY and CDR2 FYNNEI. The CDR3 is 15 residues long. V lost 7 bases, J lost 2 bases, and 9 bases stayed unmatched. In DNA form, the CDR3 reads TGTGCCAGCACTACCCCAACTAGCGGTCAAGAGACCCAGTACTTC. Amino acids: CASTTPTSGQETQYF.

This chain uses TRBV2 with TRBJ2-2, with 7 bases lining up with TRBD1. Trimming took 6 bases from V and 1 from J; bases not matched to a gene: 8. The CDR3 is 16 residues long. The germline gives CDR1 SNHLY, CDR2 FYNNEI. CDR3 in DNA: TGTGCCAGCAGCCCCCGGACAGGACAGAACACCGGGGAGCTGTTTTTT. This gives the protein CASSPRTGQNTGELFF.

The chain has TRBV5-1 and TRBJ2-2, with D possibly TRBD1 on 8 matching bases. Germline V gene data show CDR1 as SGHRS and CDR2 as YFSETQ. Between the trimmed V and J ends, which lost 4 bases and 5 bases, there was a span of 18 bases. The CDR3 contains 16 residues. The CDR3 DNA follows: TGCGCCAGCAGCGGGGGGGACAGGTGGAAAACCGGGGAGCTGTTTTTT. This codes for CASSGGDRWKTGELFF. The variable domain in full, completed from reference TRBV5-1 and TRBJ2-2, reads KAGVTQTPRYLIKTRGQQVTLSCSPISGHRSVSWYQQTPGQGLQFLFEYFSETQRNKGNFPGRFSGRQFSNSRSEMNVSTLELGDSALYLCASSGGDRWKTGELFFGEGSRLTVL.

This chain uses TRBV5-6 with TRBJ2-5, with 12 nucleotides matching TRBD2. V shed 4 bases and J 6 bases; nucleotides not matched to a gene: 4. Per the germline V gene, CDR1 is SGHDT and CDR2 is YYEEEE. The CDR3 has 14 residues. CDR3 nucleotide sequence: TGTGCCAGCAGCCTAGCGGGGGGGCCGAAGACCCAGTACTTC. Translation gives CASSLAGGPKTQYF.

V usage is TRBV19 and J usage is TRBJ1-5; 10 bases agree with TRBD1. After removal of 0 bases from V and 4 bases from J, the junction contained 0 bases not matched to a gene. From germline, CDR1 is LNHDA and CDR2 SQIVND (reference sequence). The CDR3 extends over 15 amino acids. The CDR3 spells CASSIEGQGNQPQHF. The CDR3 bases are TGTGCCAGTAGTATAGAGGGACAGGGGAATCAGCCCCAGCATTTT. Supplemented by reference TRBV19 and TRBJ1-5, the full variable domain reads DGGITQSPKYLFRKEGQNVTLSCEQNLNHDAMYWYRQDPGQGLRLIYYSQIVNDFQKGDIAEGYSVSREKKESFPLTVTSAQKNPTAFYLCASSIEGQGNQPQHFGDGTRLSIL.

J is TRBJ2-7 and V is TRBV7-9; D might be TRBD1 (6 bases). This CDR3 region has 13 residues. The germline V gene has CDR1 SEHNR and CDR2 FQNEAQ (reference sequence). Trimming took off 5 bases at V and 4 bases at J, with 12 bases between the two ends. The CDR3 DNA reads TGTGCCAGCAGCCTACAGGGACGGTACGAGCAGTACTTC. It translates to CASSLQGRYEQYF.

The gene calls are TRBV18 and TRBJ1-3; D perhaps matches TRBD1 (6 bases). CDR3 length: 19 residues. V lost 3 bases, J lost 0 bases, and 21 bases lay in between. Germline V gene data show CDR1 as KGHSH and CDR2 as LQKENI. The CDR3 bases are TGTGCCAGCTCACCGCCTTTCGGGCTGATGACAGGCTCTGGAAACACCATATATTTT. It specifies CASSPPFGLMTGSGNTIYF.

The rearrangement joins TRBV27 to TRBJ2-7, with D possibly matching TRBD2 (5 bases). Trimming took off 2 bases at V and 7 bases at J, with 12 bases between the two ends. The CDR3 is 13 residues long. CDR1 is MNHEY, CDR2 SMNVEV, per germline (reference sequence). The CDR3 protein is CASSLRTDSEQYF. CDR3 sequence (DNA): TGTGCCAGCAGTTTACGGACGGACTCTGAGCAGTACTTC.

The CDR3 is CASSSTSGRRNEQFF. CDR3 coding DNA: TGTGCCAGCAGTTCGACTAGCGGGAGACGCAATGAGCAGTTCTTC. This sequence joins TRBV6-5 and TRBJ2-1, with 12 bases identical to TRBD2. V gave up 4 bases and J gave up 6 bases; unmatched junction bases: 4. CDR1 is MNHEY, CDR2 SVGAGI, per germline. The CDR3 consists of 15 residues.

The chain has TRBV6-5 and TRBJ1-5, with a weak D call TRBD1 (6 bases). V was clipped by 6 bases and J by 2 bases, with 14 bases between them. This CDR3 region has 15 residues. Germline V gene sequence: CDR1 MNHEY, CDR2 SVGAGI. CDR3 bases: TGTGCCAGCAGGGCAGGACAGTTACGCAATCAGCCCCAGCATTTT. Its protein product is CASRAGQLRNQPQHF.

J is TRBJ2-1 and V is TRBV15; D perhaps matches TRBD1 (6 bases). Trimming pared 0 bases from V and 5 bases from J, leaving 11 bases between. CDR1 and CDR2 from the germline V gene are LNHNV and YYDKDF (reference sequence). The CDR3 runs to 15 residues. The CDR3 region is CATSRDQGYNNEQFF. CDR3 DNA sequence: TGTGCCACCAGCAGAGATCAGGGGTACAACAATGAGCAGTTCTTC.

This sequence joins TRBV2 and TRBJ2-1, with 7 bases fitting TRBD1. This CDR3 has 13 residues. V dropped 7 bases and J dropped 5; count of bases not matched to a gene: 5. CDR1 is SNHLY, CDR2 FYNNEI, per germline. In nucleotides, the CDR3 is TGTGCCAGCAACCTCGACAGGGACAATGAGCAGTTCTTC. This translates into CASNLDRDNEQFF.

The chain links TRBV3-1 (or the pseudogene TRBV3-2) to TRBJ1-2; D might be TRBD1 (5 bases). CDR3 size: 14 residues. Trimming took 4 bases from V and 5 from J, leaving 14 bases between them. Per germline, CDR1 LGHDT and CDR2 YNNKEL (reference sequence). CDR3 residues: CASSPFAGSYGYTF. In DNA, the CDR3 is TGTGCCAGCAGCCCCTTTGCAGGGTCTTATGGCTACACCTTC.

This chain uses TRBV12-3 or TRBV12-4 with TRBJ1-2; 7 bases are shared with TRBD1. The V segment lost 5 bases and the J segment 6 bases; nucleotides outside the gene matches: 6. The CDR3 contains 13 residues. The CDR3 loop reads CASSKYTGDGYTF. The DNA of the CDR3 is TGTGCCAGCAGTAAATATACAGGGGATGGCTACACCTTC.

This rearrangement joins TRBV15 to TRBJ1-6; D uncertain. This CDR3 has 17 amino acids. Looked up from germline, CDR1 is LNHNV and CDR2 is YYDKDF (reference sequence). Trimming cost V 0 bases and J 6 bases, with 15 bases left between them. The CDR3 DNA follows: TGTGCCACCAGCAGAGACAGAACGACTCCTATTAATTCACCCCTCCACTTT. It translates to CATSRDRTTPINSPLHF.

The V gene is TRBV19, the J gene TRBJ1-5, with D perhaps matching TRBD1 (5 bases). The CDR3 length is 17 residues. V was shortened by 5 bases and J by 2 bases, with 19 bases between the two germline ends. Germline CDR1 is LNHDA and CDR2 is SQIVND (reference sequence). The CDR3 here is CASSSTPDTRGNQPQHF. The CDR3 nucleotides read TGTGCCAGTAGTTCAACTCCGGACACACGGGGCAATCAGCCCCAGCATTTT.

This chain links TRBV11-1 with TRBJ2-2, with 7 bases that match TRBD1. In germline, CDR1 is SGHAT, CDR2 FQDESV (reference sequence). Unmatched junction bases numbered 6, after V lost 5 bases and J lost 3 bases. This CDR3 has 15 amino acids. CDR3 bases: TGTGCCAGCAGCCAGCGAGACAGGGACACCGGGGAGCTGTTTTTT. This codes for CASSQRDRDTGELFF.